These 30 T cell receptor beta chains came from one sample sequenced in a study of radiotherapy plus CTLA-4 blockade in lung cancer. Sequenced by immunoSEQ multiplex PCR; TCRdb stores in-frame clones only, minus some. The repertoire has approximately 95,000 clones, roughly 80% of them found once; the top ten carry around 3.5%. The material was peripheral blood, obtained from a patient treated with radiotherapy plus ipilimumab. Source of these receptors: a human donor with non-small cell lung cancer who had a partial response to radiotherapy plus ipilimumab.

V usage is TRBV5-1 and J usage is TRBJ1-5; a weak D match, TRBD1 (6 bases). Between the trimmed V and J ends, which lost 4 bases and 0 bases, there was a span of 11 bases. CDR1 and CDR2 (germline): SGHRS, YFSETQ. This CDR3 region has 15 residues. The CDR3 DNA reads TGCGCCAGCAGCCTCCCACAGGGTAGCAATCAGCCCCAGCATTTT. Translation gives CASSLPQGSNQPQHF.

This rearrangement joins TRBV9 to TRBJ2-3; 7 bases line up with TRBD2. The CDR3 covers 16 residues. Germline trimming cut 2 bases from V and 2 bases from J; bases unmatched to any gene: 8. Germline CDR1 and CDR2: SGDLS and YYNGEE. The CDR3 DNA is TGTGCCAGCAGCGTTTCTGGAGCGGGAAACACAGATACGCAGTATTTT. As protein: CASSVSGAGNTDTQYF.

The rearrangement uses TRBV28 and TRBJ2-5, with TRBD1 matching over 7 bases. The CDR3 length is 13 residues. Germline V gene lookup returns CDR1 MDHEN and CDR2 SYDVKM. V dropped 6 bases and J dropped 2; count of bases not matched to a gene: 3. This CDR3 reads CASRTGQQETQYF. As DNA, the CDR3 is TGTGCCAGCAGGACAGGGCAACAAGAGACCCAGTACTTC.

This chain links TRBV10-3 with TRBJ1-5, with D unclear. The CDR3 is 14 amino acids. The V and J ends lost 0 bases and 2 bases respectively, with 5 bases between them. Germline CDR1 reads ENHRY; CDR2 reads SYGVKD. The CDR3 DNA reads TGTGCCATCAGTGAGTCGGGCGGCAATCAGCCCCAGCATTTT. Amino acids: CAISESGGNQPQHF.

The chain uses TRBV21-1 and TRBJ2-4; the table's D call of TRBD1 was not tested on the DNA. TRBV21-1 is deemed a pseudogene. The CDR3 is made up of 12 amino acids. CDR3 residues: CASSNTKGHKYF. The DNA for the CDR3 is TGTGCCAGCAGCAATACGAAGGGACACAAGTACTTC.

J is TRBJ2-7 and V is TRBV19, with D tentatively TRBD1 (5 bases). The CDR3 spans 15 residues. Germline CDR1 is LNHDA and CDR2 is SQIVND (reference sequence). Deletions cut 2 bases from V and 1 base from J, with 12 bases between. The CDR3 DNA follows: TGTGCCAGTAGTATACTTACAGGACCTTCCTACGAGCAGTACTTC. It yields the protein CASSILTGPSYEQYF.

V is TRBV10-3 and J is TRBJ1-1, with a possible D match to TRBD1 (5 bases). Germline CDR1 and CDR2: ENHRY and SYGVKD. Trimming stripped 7 bases from V and 1 base from J, with 13 bases between. This CDR3 spans 14 amino acids. CDR3 residues: CAITRQNSNTEAFF. DNA for the CDR3: TGTGCCATCACCCGACAGAACTCGAACACTGAAGCTTTCTTT.

The V and J genes are TRBV29-1 and TRBJ2-3; D ambiguous. Trimming stripped 8 bases from V and 3 bases from J, with 6 bases between. The CDR3 is 10 residues long. Germline V CDR1 and CDR2: SQVTM, ANQGSEA. The DNA of the CDR3 is TGCAGCACTAATACAGATACGCAGTATTTT. It encodes CSTNTDTQYF.

This clone has just one count. The J gene is TRBJ2-7, the V gene TRBV11-2; 7 bases map to TRBD1. The CDR3 extends over 15 amino acids. Trimming removed 1 base from V and 1 base from J; junction bases left unmatched: 4. Germline CDR1 reads SGHAT; CDR2 reads FQNNGV. CDR3 sequence: CASSLADRSSYEQYF. The CDR3 DNA follows: TGTGCCAGCAGCTTAGCGGACAGGAGTTCCTACGAGCAGTACTTC. Using reference TRBV11-2 and TRBJ2-7 for the parts outside the CDR3, the full variable domain is EAGVAQSPRYKIIEKRQSVAFWCNPISGHATLYWYQQILGQGPKLLIQFQNNGVVDDSQLPKDRFSAERLKGVDSTLKIQPAKLEDSAVYLCASSLADRSSYEQYFGPGTRLTVT.

The chain carries TRBV5-1 and TRBJ2-7; 8 bases fit TRBD2. Germline loops: CDR1 SGHRS, CDR2 YFSETQ. The CDR3 sequence is 13 residues long. V was pared by 6 bases and J by 1 base, with 3 bases of the junction left unmatched. The CDR3 region is CASKAGGSYEQYF. The CDR3 region has the DNA TGCGCCAGCAAGGCGGGAGGATCCTACGAGCAGTACTTC. Variable domain in full (rest from reference TRBV5-1 and TRBJ2-7): KAGVTQTPRYLIKTRGQQVTLSCSPISGHRSVSWYQQTPGQGLQFLFEYFSETQRNKGNFPGRFSGRQFSNSRSEMNVSTLELGDSALYLCASKAGGSYEQYFGPGTRLTVT.

V is TRBV7-2 and J is TRBJ1-2; 7 positions match TRBD1. Germline V gives CDR1 SGHTA, CDR2 FQGNSA. Unmatched junction bases numbered 14, after V lost 5 bases and J lost 5 bases. This CDR3 contains 16 residues. CDR3 DNA sequence: TGTGCCAGCAGCCACGAGGCTCGGACAGGAAGATATGGCTACACCTTC. Its translation is CASSHEARTGRYGYTF.

The chain combines TRBV19 with TRBJ2-3; 7 bases are a match to TRBD1. The junction had 8 bases not matched to a gene; V was cut back by 1 base and J by 7 bases. The germline V gene encodes CDR1 LNHDA and CDR2 SQIVND (reference sequence). The CDR3 loop spans 15 amino acids. CDR3 amino acids: CASSIARQGENTQYF. For the CDR3, the DNA is TGTGCCAGTAGTATAGCCAGGCAGGGGGAGAATACGCAGTATTTT.

The gene calls are TRBV27 and TRBJ2-7, with 7 positions matching TRBD1. CDR3 length: 13 amino acids. Germline values: CDR1 MNHEY, CDR2 SMNVEV (reference sequence). J lost 3 bases, V lost 7 bases, and 6 bases had no gene match. The CDR3 is CASIGAGGYEQYF. CDR3 DNA: TGTGCCAGCATAGGGGCAGGGGGCTACGAGCAGTACTTC.

In this sample, this clone turned up once. The chain uses TRBV6-5 and TRBJ2-1, with D perhaps matching TRBD2 (6 bases). Deletions cut 1 base from V and 6 bases from J, with 10 bases between. The CDR3 has 14 residues. CDR1 and CDR2 from the germline V gene are MNHEY and SVGAGI. The CDR3: CASSYYRGTNEQFF. As DNA, the CDR3 is TGTGCCAGCAGTTACTATCGCGGGACCAATGAGCAGTTCTTC.

The V call is TRBV6-5, the J call TRBJ1-6; D is ambiguous. Germline CDR1 and CDR2: MNHEY and SVGAGI. The CDR3 covers 12 residues. V lost 5 bases and J lost 7, with 6 bases in between. CDR3 in DNA: TGTGCCAGCAGTATCCAGAATTCACCCCTCCACTTT. This translates into CASSIQNSPLHF.

The chain joins TRBV2 to TRBJ1-4; 7 bases align to TRBD1. Trimming cost V 7 bases and J 5 bases; bases outside gene matches: 7. Germline lookup yields CDR1 SNHLY and CDR2 FYNNEI. This CDR3 comprises 14 residues. The CDR3 DNA sequence: TGTGCCAGCAAGATCCGGGACAGAAATGAAAAACTGTTTTTT. Translating it yields CASKIRDRNEKLFF.

The CDR3 bases are TGTGCCAGCAGTTACTCGACAGTACACAATGAGCAGTTCTTC. Amino acid sequence: CASSYSTVHNEQFF. J is TRBJ2-1 and V is TRBV6-6, with a possible D match to TRBD1 (5 bases). The V gene lost 0 bases and the J gene lost 5 bases, with 8 bases spanning the gap. CDR3 length equals 14 residues. In germline, CDR1 is MNHNY, CDR2 SVGAGI (reference sequence).

The J gene is TRBJ2-5, the V gene TRBV14; D might be TRBD1 (5 bases). Trimming removed 3 bases from V and 12 bases from J, with 14 bases in between. Germline values: CDR1 SGHDN, CDR2 FVKESK. The CDR3 runs 12 residues. The CDR3 sequence: CASSHALGQKYF. The CDR3 region has the DNA TGTGCCAGCAGCCACGCCTTAGGACAAAAGTACTTC.

The chain carries TRBV6-1 and TRBJ2-7; TRBD1 might be the D (6 bases). Germline-derived CDR1 and CDR2 are MNHNS and SASEGT. V dropped 6 bases and J dropped 7 bases, with 10 bases sitting between them. The length of the CDR3 is 11 residues. The CDR3 loop reads CASRSRGEQYF. The CDR3 DNA is TGTGCCAGCAGGAGCAGGGGTGAGCAGTACTTC.

The chain is built from TRBV7-6 and TRBJ1-2; 8 nucleotides align to TRBD1. Germline assignment: CDR1 SGHVS and CDR2 FNYEAQ. This CDR3 region has 13 residues. V lost 5 bases and J lost 7; bases outside the gene matches: 6. CDR3 nucleotide sequence: TGTGCCAGCAGCCAGGACAGGGTGTCTGGCTACACCTTC. It is translated as CASSQDRVSGYTF.

The V call is TRBV19, the J call TRBJ1-1, with 7 bases aligning to TRBD1. The CDR3 runs 14 residues. CDR1 and CDR2 from the germline V gene are LNHDA and SQIVND (reference sequence). The trim removed 10 bases at V and 7 bases at J, leaving 15 bases unmatched. The CDR3 sequence: CATAKGQSFSEAFF. The CDR3 DNA is TGTGCCACCGCGAAGGGACAGTCGTTTAGTGAAGCTTTCTTT.

This clone was recorded only once. The chain employs TRBV5-1 and TRBJ1-2, with 7 bases fitting TRBD1. The CDR3 is 14 residues long. Germline values: CDR1 SGHRS, CDR2 YFSETQ. V lost 4 bases to trimming and J lost 8 bases; unmatched junction nucleotides: 11. The CDR3 DNA sequence: TGCGCCAGCAGCCACCTCACAGGGGAATGGGGCTACACCTTC. Translating gives CASSHLTGEWGYTF.

This chain uses TRBV28 with TRBJ1-2; 10 bases are a match to TRBD1. The germline V gene has CDR1 MDHEN and CDR2 SYDVKM. This CDR3 is built from 15 residues. Losses at the gene ends were 3 bases for V and 8 bases for J; bases not matched to a gene: 9. This CDR3 is CASSLPTGGAKGYTF. CDR3 DNA: TGTGCCAGCAGTTTGCCGACAGGGGGCGCGAAGGGCTACACCTTC.

The V and J genes are TRBV29-1 and TRBJ2-7; 7 nucleotides line up with TRBD2. From germline, CDR1 is SQVTM and CDR2 ANQGSEA. The CDR3 loop spans 22 amino acids. CDR3 sequence: CRAPLPSRREFEWGGGGYEQYF. The CDR3 nucleotides read TGCAGGGCCCCACTCCCCTCCAGGAGAGAATTCGAATGGGGAGGCGGGGGCTACGAGCAGTACTTC.

The chain has TRBV28 and TRBJ2-3, with 9 bases that match TRBD2. Germline V CDR1 and CDR2: MDHEN, SYDVKM. V shed 4 bases and J 6 bases; nucleotides not matched to a gene: 14. This CDR3 is built from 17 residues. DNA of the CDR3: TGTGCCAGCAGTTCTCCCCTTAGCGGGAGAGGTTTGGATACGCAGTATTTT. Protein: CASSSPLSGRGLDTQYF. Variable domain in full (rest from reference TRBV28 and TRBJ2-3): DVKVTQSSRYLVKRTGEKVFLECVQDMDHENMFWYRQDPGLGLRLIYFSYDVKMKEKGDIPEGYSVSREKKERFSLILESASTNQTSMYLCASSSPLSGRGLDTQYFGPGTRLTVL.

The gene calls are TRBV27 and TRBJ2-4, with 9 bases matching TRBD1. CDR3 length: 14 residues. Trimming at V came to 5 bases and at J to 8 bases, leaving 7 bases not matched to a gene. Germline V gene sequence: CDR1 MNHEY, CDR2 SMNVEV (reference sequence). CDR3 nucleotides: TGTGCCAGCAGTCCTACAGGGGGCGCTCACATTCAGTACTTC. This codes for CASSPTGGAHIQYF.

A single count supports this clone. This chain links TRBV5-8 with TRBJ1-4, with 8 bases identical to TRBD1. V was clipped by 4 bases and J by 0 bases; unmatched bases: 2. There are 15 residues in the CDR3. Germline V CDR1 and CDR2: SGHTS, YDEGEE. The CDR3 loop is CASSTGQATNEKLFF. DNA for the CDR3: TGTGCCAGCAGCACGGGACAGGCAACTAATGAAAAACTGTTTTTT.

The chain uses TRBV27 and TRBJ2-2; 7 bases match TRBD2. This CDR3 has 15 residues. V trimming: 3 bases; J trimming: 3 bases; junction bases outside the gene matches: 4. The germline V gene has CDR1 MNHEY and CDR2 SMNVEV (reference sequence). CDR3 sequence: CASSLGGRDTGELFF. CDR3 sequence (DNA): TGTGCCAGCAGTTTGGGGGGGAGGGACACCGGGGAGCTGTTTTTT.

The chain couples TRBV30 to TRBJ2-1, with D maybe TRBD1 (6 bases). The CDR3 is 13 amino acids. Germline assignment: CDR1 GTSNPN and CDR2 SVGIG (reference sequence). Trimming removed 2 bases at V and 9 bases at J, with 14 bases between. CDR3 coding DNA: TGTGCCTGGAGTAGGGGCAGGGGTTCTGAGCAGTTCTTC. It codes for CAWSRGRGSEQFF. Using reference TRBV30 and TRBJ2-1 for the parts outside the CDR3, the full variable domain is SQTIHQWPATLVQPVGSPLSLECTVEGTSNPNLYWYRQAAGRGLQLLFYSVGIGQISSEVPQNLSASRPQDRQFILSSKKLLLSDSGFYLCAWSRGRGSEQFFGPGTRLTVL.

CDR3 protein: CASGDAGGTDTQYF. CDR3 nucleotide sequence: TGTGCCAGCGGCGATGCCGGAGGCACAGATACGCAGTATTTT. The chain uses TRBV7-6 and TRBJ2-3, with no clear D. Germline V CDR1 and CDR2: SGHVS, FNYEAQ. V was shortened by 8 bases and J by 1 base, with 13 bases between the two germline ends. The CDR3 has 14 residues.